This TCR beta chain was recovered during a study of blood T cell repertoires in COVID-19. Methods used by the authors: Amplification of reference gene primers was used by the study to estimate nucleated cell counts. The protocol was immunoSEQ multiplex PCR, while the TCRdb copy is restricted to in-frame clones and leaves out a portion. D and trimming come from the DNA, and the V and J calls and clone size come from that table. The sample shows approximately 140,000 clones, roughly 80% of them seen only once. This clone turned up a few times. The CDR3 is 12 residues long. The V end lost 7 bases, the J end lost 4 bases, and 10 bases lay between the germline ends. Germline CDR1 and CDR2: LNHDA and SQIVND (reference sequence).

The clonotype was recovered from a man between 60 and 70 years old with acute or convalescent COVID-19. V usage is TRBV19 and J usage is TRBJ1-1; maybe TRBD1 (6 bases). Material for sequencing was peripheral blood. CDR3 DNA: TGTGCCAGTAATACAGGGCTCACTGAAGCTTTCTTT. Protein sequence: CASNTGLTEAFF.